This entry concerns a single T cell receptor (beta chain). No antigen is known for it. The data were taken from a study of cytomegalovirus exposure and HLA in healthy donors. Study-wide results and limits: Analysis performed later found more than 15,000 TCR beta sequences associated with HLA alleles at 0.05 false discovery rate. The HLA-A and HLA-B alleles of most subjects were reportedly predicted accurately from TCR beta sequences. Only CMV serostatus was available as immune exposure information.

With V trimmed by 5 bases and J by 3 bases, 6 bases remained unmatched. Germline loops: CDR1 LNHDA, CDR2 SQIVND (reference sequence). This CDR3 comprises 15 residues. PCR involved 60 Vbeta and 13 Jbeta primers. TCRdb's copy holds only in-frame clones and misses some; the assay was immunoSEQ multiplex PCR. The table includes about 210,000 clones, approximately 83% detected once. Source material: PBMCs. V usage is TRBV19 and J usage is TRBJ1-4, with TRBD1 matching over 7 bases. The sequence derives from a woman aged 50 to 60 in good health and CMV-seropositive. CDR3 in amino acids: CASSPTGESNEKLFF. In DNA, the CDR3 is TGTGCCAGTAGTCCTACAGGGGAGTCTAATGAAAAACTGTTTTTT.